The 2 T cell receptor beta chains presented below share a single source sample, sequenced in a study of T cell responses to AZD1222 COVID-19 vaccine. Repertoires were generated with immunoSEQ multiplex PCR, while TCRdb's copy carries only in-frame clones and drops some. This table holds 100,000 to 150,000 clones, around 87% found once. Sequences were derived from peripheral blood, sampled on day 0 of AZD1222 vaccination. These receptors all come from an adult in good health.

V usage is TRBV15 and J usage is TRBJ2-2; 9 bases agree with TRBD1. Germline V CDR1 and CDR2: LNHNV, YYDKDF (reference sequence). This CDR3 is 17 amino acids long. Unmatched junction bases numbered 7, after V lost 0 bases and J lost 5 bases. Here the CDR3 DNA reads TGTGCCACCAGCAGAGATCTGACAGGGGGTTGGACCGGGGAGCTGTTTTTT. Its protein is CATSRDLTGGWTGELFF.

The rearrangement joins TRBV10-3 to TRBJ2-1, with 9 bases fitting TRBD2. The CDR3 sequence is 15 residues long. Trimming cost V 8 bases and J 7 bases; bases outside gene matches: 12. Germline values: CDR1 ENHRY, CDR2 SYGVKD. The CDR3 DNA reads TGTGCCATCTGGGCGCGGGAGGGCCTGGGGAATGAGCAGTTCTTC. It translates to CAIWAREGLGNEQFF.